The sequence of this TCR beta chain was determined in a study of cytomegalovirus exposure and HLA in healthy donors. Points from the study as a whole: The later analysis indicated that the majority of CMV-associated TCR beta chains appeared HLA-restricted. When a later analysis was performed, an Asian-associated ancestry cluster reportedly had fewer N-insertions than the roughly 690-donor mean.

Comment on this clone: Its antigen is unidentified.

This CDR3 contains 13 residues. Per germline, CDR1 SGHTA and CDR2 FQGNSA. With 2 bases removed from V and 5 bases from J, the gap between germline ends came to 8 bases. With 60 Vbeta and 13 Jbeta primers, the PCR was carried out. Using immunoSEQ multiplex PCR, the repertoire was profiled, and TCRdb retains in-frame clones only, with some absent. This table has roughly 180,000 clones, around 80% appearing once. V is TRBV7-2 and J is TRBJ2-3; D remains unclear. The sample consisted of PBMCs. The clonotype comes from a woman aged 25 to 39 in good health and CMV-seronegative. This CDR3 is CASSLIPGDTQYF. The CDR3 coding sequence is TGTGCCAGCAGCTTAATCCCAGGAGATACGCAGTATTTT.